This TCR beta chain was retrieved from a study of T cell responses to AZD1222 COVID-19 vaccine. Study-wide findings and caveats: Repertoires were obtained only post-peak T cell response.

Comment on this clone: Its cognate antigen is unknown.

This CDR3 region has 14 residues. In germline, CDR1 is SGHAT, CDR2 FQNNGV. Trimming removed 0 bases at V and 8 bases at J, with 11 bases between. Data came from immunoSEQ multiplex PCR; TCRdb stores just in-frame clones and leaves some out. Of 130,000 to 150,000 clones listed, under 95% are singletons. The TCR originated in an adult in good health. The sequences come from peripheral blood, collected on day 0 of AZD1222 vaccination. This sequence joins TRBV11-2 and TRBJ2-1, with D hard to call. CDR3 coding DNA: TGTGCCAGCAGCTTAGACCAACCAACGGATGAGCAGTTCTTC. This translates into CASSLDQPTDEQFF.